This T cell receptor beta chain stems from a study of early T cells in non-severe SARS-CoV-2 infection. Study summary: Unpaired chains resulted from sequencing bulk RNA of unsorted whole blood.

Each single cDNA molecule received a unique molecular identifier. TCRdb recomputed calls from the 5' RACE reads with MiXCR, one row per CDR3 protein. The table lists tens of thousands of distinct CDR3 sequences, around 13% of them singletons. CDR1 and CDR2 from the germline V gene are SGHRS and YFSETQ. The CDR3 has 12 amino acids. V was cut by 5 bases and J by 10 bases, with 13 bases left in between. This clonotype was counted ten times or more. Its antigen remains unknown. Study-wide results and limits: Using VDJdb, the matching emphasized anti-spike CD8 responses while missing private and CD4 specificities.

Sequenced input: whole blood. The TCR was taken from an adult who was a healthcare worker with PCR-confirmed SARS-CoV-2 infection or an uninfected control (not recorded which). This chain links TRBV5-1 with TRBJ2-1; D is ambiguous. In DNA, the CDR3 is TGCGCCAGCAGTTATCGGACCGAAGAGCAGTTCTTC. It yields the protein CASSYRTEEQFF.